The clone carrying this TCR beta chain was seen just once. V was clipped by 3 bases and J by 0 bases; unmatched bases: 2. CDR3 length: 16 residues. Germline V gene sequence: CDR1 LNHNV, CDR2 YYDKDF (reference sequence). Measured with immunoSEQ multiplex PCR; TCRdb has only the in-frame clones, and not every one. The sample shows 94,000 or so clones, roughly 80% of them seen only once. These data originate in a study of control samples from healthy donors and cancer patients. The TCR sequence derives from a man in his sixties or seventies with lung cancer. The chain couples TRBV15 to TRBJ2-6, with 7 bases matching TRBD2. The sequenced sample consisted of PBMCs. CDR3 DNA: TGTGCCACCAGCAGGGGGGGGGTCTCTGGGGCCAACGTCCTGACTTTC. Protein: CATSRGGVSGANVLTF.